This T cell receptor beta chain was documented in a study of T cell changes during pregnancy in multiple sclerosis. TCRdb's copy holds only in-frame clones and misses some; the assay was immunoSEQ multiplex PCR. This sample has fewer than 12,000 clones, with about 89% found just once. CDR3 length equals 15 residues. Trimming took off 4 bases at V and 0 bases at J, with 12 bases between the two ends. Germline loops: CDR1 SGHRS, CDR2 YFSETQ. This receptor was obtained from a female donor in good health, enrolled as a control in a pregnancy study. The sample consisted of CD8+ T cells from peripheral blood mononuclear cells, taken in the first trimester of pregnancy. This chain joins TRBV5-1 and TRBJ2-3, with TRBD2 as a possible D gene (6 bases). The CDR3 is CASSAGTASTDTQYF. The CDR3, as DNA: TGCGCCAGCAGCGCGGGGACGGCGAGCACAGATACGCAGTATTTT.